This T cell receptor (beta chain) was captured in a study of T cell repertoires and Cas9 in healthy adults. For the study at large: CD4 and CD8 compartments: SpCas9-reactive T cells profiled for potency, cytotoxicity, lineage.

Study-level points and caveats: Reportedly, SpCas9-reactive effector T cell proliferation and function were mitigated by SpCas9-reactive Tregs in vitro.

Some clones are missing from TCRdb's copy, which holds only in-frame ones; the method was immunoSEQ multiplex PCR. This table has around 25,000 clones, about nine tenths appearing once. CDR3 length: 15 amino acids. Germline assignment: CDR1 ENHRY and CDR2 SYGVKD. Trimming stripped 7 bases from V and 4 bases from J, with 16 bases between. The table lists this clone with a count of one. The antigen remains unidentified. The receptor's source is a human donor in good health. Sequencing was performed on CD4+ effector T cells (CD127+, CD25-, CD137-, CD154-) from PBMCs; culture status not recorded. J is TRBJ2-2 and V is TRBV10-3, with D perhaps matching TRBD1 or TRBD2 (5 bases each). This CDR3 is CAITPAIGTTGELFF. CDR3 in DNA: TGTGCCATCACCCCCGCCATAGGGACCACCGGGGAGCTGTTTTTT.